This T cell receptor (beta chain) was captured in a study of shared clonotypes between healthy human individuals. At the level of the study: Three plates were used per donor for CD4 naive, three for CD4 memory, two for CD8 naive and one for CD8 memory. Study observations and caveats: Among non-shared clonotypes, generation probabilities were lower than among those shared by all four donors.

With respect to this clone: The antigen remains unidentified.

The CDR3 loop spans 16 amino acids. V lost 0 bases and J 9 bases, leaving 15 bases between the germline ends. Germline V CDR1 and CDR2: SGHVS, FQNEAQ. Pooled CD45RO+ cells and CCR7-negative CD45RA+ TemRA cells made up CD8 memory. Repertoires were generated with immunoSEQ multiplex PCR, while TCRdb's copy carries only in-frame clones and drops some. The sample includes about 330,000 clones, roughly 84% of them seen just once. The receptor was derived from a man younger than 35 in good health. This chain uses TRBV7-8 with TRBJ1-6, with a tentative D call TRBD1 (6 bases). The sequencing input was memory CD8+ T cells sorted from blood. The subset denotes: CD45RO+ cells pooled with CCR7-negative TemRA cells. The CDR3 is CASSLAGETGGSPLHF. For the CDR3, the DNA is TGTGCCAGCAGCTTAGCGGGGGAGACAGGAGGTTCACCCCTCCACTTT.